This entry is about one T cell receptor beta chain. No antigen is known for it. The sample comes from a study of cytomegalovirus exposure and HLA in healthy donors. The study's findings and limits: Later analysis revealed greater clonal expansion in HLA-associated TCR beta chains than in equally common others. Association of a missense DCLRE1C variant with TCR beta V- and J-gene trimming was reported in a later analysis.

Trimming left V 5 bases short and J 15 bases short, with 17 bases between. The CDR3 runs 12 residues. Germline CDR1 is SEHNR and CDR2 is FQNEAQ (reference sequence). It was with 60 Vbeta and 13 Jbeta primers that the PCR ran. Sequenced by immunoSEQ multiplex PCR; TCRdb stores in-frame clones only, minus some. The sample lists approximately 190,000 clones, 75% to 90% occurring once. This sequence joins TRBV7-9 and TRBJ2-1; D gene ambiguous. This clonotype was sampled from a man aged 35 to 55 in good health and CMV-seropositive. Source material: PBMCs. DNA for the CDR3: TGTGCCAGCAGCCGACGACGATCCGCGGTGTTCTTC. Translating it yields CASSRRRSAVFF.